The 14 T cell receptor beta chains reported below all come from one sample, sequenced in a study of blood T cell repertoires in COVID-19. Sequenced by immunoSEQ multiplex PCR; TCRdb stores in-frame clones only, minus some. The top ten clones hold roughly 7.5% of a sample with about 180,000 clones, around 83% of them seen once. Sequenced: peripheral blood. The receptors originated from a woman between 65 and 79 years old with COVID-19, enrolled during active disease.

The V gene is TRBV7-9, the J gene TRBJ2-7, with D possibly matching TRBD1 (5 bases). Germline lookup yields CDR1 SEHNR and CDR2 FQNEAQ (reference sequence). There are 15 residues in the CDR3. Trimming left V 2 bases short and J 3 bases short, with 14 bases between. In nucleotides, the CDR3 is TGTGCCAGCAGCTTATACCAGGACGGACACTACGAGCAGTACTTC. Translation gives CASSLYQDGHYEQYF. The full variable domain, in which reference TRBV7-9 and TRBJ2-7 provide the parts outside the CDR3, is DTGVSQNPRHKITKRGQNVTFRCDPISEHNRLYWYRQTLGQGPEFLTYFQNEAQLEKSRLLSDRFSAERPKGSFSTLEIQRTEQGDSAMYLCASSLYQDGHYEQYFGPGTRLTVT.

DNA for the CDR3: TGTGCCAGCAGTTTATTCTCTGAGCGGGAGGGCCGCGGGACCCAGTACTTC. It encodes CASSLFSEREGRGTQYF. The V gene is TRBV27, the J gene TRBJ2-5; 10 bases line up with TRBD2. The CDR3 covers 17 residues. V dropped 1 base and J dropped 7; count of bases not matched to a gene: 12. Per the germline V gene, CDR1 is MNHEY and CDR2 is SMNVEV (reference sequence).

This clone turned up a few times. The genes are TRBV28 and TRBJ1-4; D gene ambiguous. The V end was cut by 5 bases, the J end by 8 bases, with 15 bases between. CDR3 length equals 14 residues. Per germline, CDR1 MDHEN and CDR2 SYDVKM. The DNA for the CDR3 is TGTGCCAGCAGTCTGTTGACCATGCGGGAAAAACTGTTTTTT. This codes for CASSLLTMREKLFF.

The rearrangement uses TRBV20-1 and TRBJ2-2, with 8 bases identical to TRBD2. The V gene end was trimmed by 3 bases and the J gene end by 2 bases; junction bases not matched to a gene: 8. Germline lookup yields CDR1 DFQATT and CDR2 SNEGSKA (reference sequence). The CDR3 is made up of 16 amino acids. The CDR3 coding sequence is TGCAGTGCTAGTCCCCAACTAGCGGCAAACACCGGGGAGCTGTTTTTT. Protein: CSASPQLAANTGELFF.

The rearrangement joins TRBV5-8 to TRBJ2-1; TRBD2 is a possible D gene (5 bases). The germline gives CDR1 SGHTS, CDR2 YDEGEE. CDR3 length equals 14 residues. V gave up 2 bases and J gave up 4 bases, with 10 bases separating them. Written as DNA, the CDR3 is TGTGCCAGCAGCTTTACGGGATCTTACAATGAGCAGTTCTTC. This codes for CASSFTGSYNEQFF.

The CDR3 nucleotides are TGTGCCAGCAGCTTAGGGGACAGGGACTACGAGCAGTACTTC. It specifies CASSLGDRDYEQYF. The V and J genes are TRBV7-2 and TRBJ2-7; TRBD1 matches at 9 bases. The CDR3 extends over 14 amino acids. Per the germline V gene, CDR1 is SGHTA and CDR2 is FQGNSA. Trimming took 1 base from V and 3 from J; bases not matched to a gene: 1.

J is TRBJ2-2 and V is TRBV6-2 or TRBV6-3; a possible D gene is TRBD2 (6 bases). The CDR3 runs 15 residues. V lost 0 bases and J lost 6, with 11 bases in between. Germline lookup yields CDR1 MNHEY and CDR2 SVGEGT. In DNA form, the CDR3 reads TGTGCCAGCAGTTACTCGGGGGGTGCGGCCGGGGAGCTGTTTTTT. It yields the protein CASSYSGGAAGELFF.

The chain links TRBV6-2 or TRBV6-3 to TRBJ1-4; possible D gene TRBD1, 5 bases. The CDR3 contains 15 residues. CDR1 is MNHEY, CDR2 SVGEGT, per germline. Trimming stripped 6 bases from V and 11 bases from J, with 22 bases between. The CDR3 region has the DNA TGTGCCAGCAGCCCCTTCCGAGCGGGGACGGGGAAACTGTTTTTT. It encodes CASSPFRAGTGKLFF.

The chain combines TRBV7-2 with TRBJ2-3; 8 nucleotides align to TRBD1. V gave up 1 base and J gave up 5 bases; unmatched junction bases: 5. Germline-derived CDR1 and CDR2 are SGHTA and FQGNSA. This CDR3 is built from 15 residues. This CDR3 reads CASSLDRGVRDTQYF. The CDR3 nucleotides read TGTGCCAGCAGCTTAGACAGGGGGGTGCGAGATACGCAGTATTTT.

The rearrangement uses TRBV15 and TRBJ1-2; D perhaps matches TRBD1 (6 bases). With 3 bases removed from V and 4 bases from J, the gap between germline ends came to 15 bases. The CDR3 extends over 15 amino acids. Germline-derived CDR1 and CDR2 are LNHNV and YYDKDF (reference sequence). DNA of the CDR3: TGTGCCACCAGCAGCCCTAGGACAGCCGCCTATGGCTACACCTTC. Protein product: CATSSPRTAAYGYTF.

The genes are TRBV7-2 and TRBJ1-1; TRBD1 matches at 7 bases. CDR1 SGHTA and CDR2 FQGNSA come from the germline V gene. CDR3 length: 16 amino acids. The V and J ends lost 1 base and 0 bases, in that order; junction bases with no gene match: 5. The CDR3 DNA reads TGTGCCAGCAGCTTAGTGGGGACAGAGATGAACACTGAAGCTTTCTTT. Translation gives CASSLVGTEMNTEAFF.

In this sample, this clone turned up a few times. This rearrangement joins TRBV29-1 to TRBJ1-4; a weak D match, TRBD1 (6 bases). The CDR3 contains 13 residues. Trimming shortened V by 7 bases and J by 5 bases, and 14 bases separated the two germline ends. Germline V gives CDR1 SQVTM, CDR2 ANQGSEA. CDR3 nucleotides: TGCAGCGCGCGACAGGCGACAAATGAAAAACTGTTTTTT. Translated: CSARQATNEKLFF.

The chain has TRBV29-1 and TRBJ2-1; 14 bases fit TRBD2. This CDR3 is 18 amino acids long. CDR1 and CDR2 from the germline V gene are SQVTM and ANQGSEA. With V trimmed by 2 bases and J by 6 bases, 12 bases remained unmatched. The CDR3 DNA reads TGCAGCGTTGAATTGGGACTAGCGGGAGTTGGCATGGGCAATGAGCAGTTCTTC. Translating it yields CSVELGLAGVGMGNEQFF.

The chain joins TRBV6-6 to TRBJ1-5; 8 nucleotides agree with TRBD1. Germline CDR1 is MNHNY and CDR2 is SVGAGI (reference sequence). This CDR3 comprises 16 residues. J gave up 3 bases and V 5 bases, and 9 bases lay outside the gene matches. Here the CDR3 DNA reads TGTGCCAGCAGTAAGACCGGGACAGGAAACAATCAGCCCCAGCATTTT. Translation gives CASSKTGTGNNQPQHF.